The table lists the clone carrying this T cell receptor beta chain with a few counts. The target antigen is unknown. The data derive from a study of early T cells in non-severe SARS-CoV-2 infection. Overall study context: Bulk RNA taken from unsorted whole blood was sequenced, leaving chains unpaired.

Study observations and caveats: VDJdb-based matching was biased toward anti-spike CD8 responses and missed private and CD4 specificities.

V was cut by 6 bases and J by 2 bases, with 10 bases left in between. In germline, CDR1 is MDHEN, CDR2 SYDVKM. The CDR3 has 13 amino acids. As part of library construction, unique molecular identifiers were attached to individual cDNA molecules. TCRdb reanalysed the 5' RACE reads using MiXCR and keeps one entry per CDR3 protein. The sample consists of some 71,000 distinct CDR3 sequences, around 13% of them appearing once. The chain is built from TRBV28 and TRBJ2-5; TRBD2 might be the D (5 bases). This TCR was recovered from an adult who was a healthcare worker with PCR-confirmed SARS-CoV-2 infection or an uninfected control (not recorded which). Sequenced material: whole blood. CDR3 DNA sequence: TGTGCCAGCAGGAAGACTACTCAAGAGACCCAGTACTTC. It translates to CASRKTTQETQYF. The entire variable domain, with the rest obtained from reference TRBV28 and TRBJ2-5, is as follows: DVKVTQSSRYLVKRTGEKVFLECVQDMDHENMFWYRQDPGLGLRLIYFSYDVKMKEKGDIPEGYSVSREKKERFSLILESASTNQTSMYLCASRKTTQETQYFGPGTRLLVL.